This is a list of T cell receptor beta chains from one sample in a study of OX40 agonist ivuxolimab in advanced cancers. Assay used: immunoSEQ multiplex PCR; TCRdb lists only in-frame clones, some missing. The sample holds roughly 68,000 clones, 70% to 85% seen once. Here the sequenced sample was CD4+ or CD8+ T cells sorted from blood, taken in a trial of the OX40 agonist ivuxolimab. These TCRs come from an adult with an advanced solid tumor such as melanoma, head and neck, liver or kidney cancer. Both conserved end residues are part of each CDR3. A D gene is named only where the DNA matches it firmly. Clone size is shown for a subset of rows, as once, few, many or a class of expanded clone.

clone_size d_call j_call v_call cdr3_aa cdr3_nt
NA NA TRBJ2-1 TRBV14 CASSLYSGLYNEQFF TGTGCCAGCAGCCTGTATAGCGGCCTCTACAATGAGCAGTTCTTC
NA NA TRBJ2-1 TRBV7-9 CASSLGDFSYNEQFF TGTGCCAGCAGCTTAGGTGATTTCTCCTACAATGAGCAGTTCTTC
NA NA TRBJ2-7 TRBV7-2 CASTSSNEQYF TGTGCCAGCACCTCCTCAAACGAGCAGTACTTC
NA TRBD1 TRBJ2-3 TRBV27 CASARQGFTDTQYF TGTGCCAGCGCAAGACAGGGGTTCACAGATACGCAGTATTTT
few NA TRBJ1-2 TRBV30 CAWSVGGRGGYTF TGTGCCTGGAGTGTAGGGGGGAGAGGTGGCTACACCTTC
NA TRBD2 TRBJ2-1 TRBV7-2 CASTTRDYYNEQFF TGTGCCAGCACGACCCGGGACTACTACAATGAGCAGTTCTTC
NA NA TRBJ2-5 TRBV6-6 CASSTNREETQYF TGTGCCAGCAGTACAAACAGGGAAGAGACCCAGTACTTC
NA TRBD1 TRBJ2-7 TRBV28 CASRSGTGGSEQYF TGTGCCAGCAGATCCGGGACAGGGGGCTCCGAGCAGTACTTC
NA NA TRBJ2-7 TRBV11-2 CASSLPGGVYEQYF TGTGCCAGCAGCTTACCGGGCGGAGTTTACGAGCAGTACTTC
NA TRBD1 TRBJ2-5 TRBV6-5 CASSFRGIEGETQYF TGTGCCAGCAGTTTCAGGGGGATTGAAGGAGAGACCCAGTACTTC
NA NA TRBJ2-5 TRBV7-8 CASSPGETQYF TGTGCCAGCAGCCCGGGGGAGACCCAGTACTTC
NA NA TRBJ2-2 TRBV28 CASGVWRDGYTGELFF TGTGCCAGCGGCGTTTGGCGGGACGGCTACACCGGGGAGCTGTTTTTT
once NA TRBJ2-5 TRBV7-2 CASSPIPASIQETQYF TGTGCCAGCAGCCCTATTCCAGCATCCATCCAAGAGACCCAGTACTTC
NA NA TRBJ2-3 TRBV6-5 CASSLDTFTSTDTQYF TGTGCCAGCAGTTTGGACACTTTCACTAGCACAGATACGCAGTATTTT
NA NA TRBJ2-1 TRBV10-1 CASSEWGFQRGINEQFF TGCGCCAGCAGTGAGTGGGGTTTCCAAAGGGGAATCAATGAGCAGTTCTTC
NA NA TRBJ2-1 TRBV4-1 CASSQLPGGRAYNEQFF TGCGCCAGCAGCCAACTTCCTGGGGGCAGGGCCTACAATGAGCAGTTCTTC
once NA TRBJ2-7 TRBV28 CASSLMGYEQYF TGTGCCAGCAGTTTGATGGGCTACGAGCAGTACTTC
few NA TRBJ1-2 TRBV29-1 CSVERGSLNTF TGCAGCGTTGAGAGGGGTTCTTTAAACACCTTC
NA NA TRBJ2-2 TRBV9 CASSVGDLNTGELFF TGTGCCAGCAGCGTAGGGGACCTGAACACCGGGGAGCTGTTTTTT
NA TRBD1 TRBJ1-2 TRBV7-8 CASSRDRGERNGYTF TGTGCCAGCAGCAGGGACAGGGGCGAAAGAAATGGCTACACCTTC
once TRBD1 TRBJ1-2 TRBV28 CASSSGQINGYTF TGTGCCAGCAGTTCGGGACAGATCAATGGCTACACCTTC
NA TRBD1 TRBJ2-2 TRBV5-1 CASSFGTGGTGELFF TGCGCCAGCAGCTTTGGGACAGGGGGAACCGGGGAGCTGTTTTTT